The rows below give T cell receptor beta chains drawn from one sample of a study of blood T cell repertoires in COVID-19. Libraries were prepared by immunoSEQ multiplex PCR; TCRdb keeps only in-frame clonotypes and omits some of them. The sample records 130,000 or so clones, about 90% being singletons. The sequenced sample consisted of peripheral blood. The receptors stem from an older woman with acute or convalescent COVID-19. Both conserved end residues are part of each CDR3. Each record gives: CDR3 protein, V gene.

CASRQGPGRETQYF	TRBV2
CASSHPRGGANTGELFF	TRBV4-2
CASSHHTGGELFF	TRBV4-1
CAWERQGARGYTF	TRBV30
CASRRDGTDTQYF	TRBV7-3
CASSPLLASGEQFF	TRBV9
CASSYPTGTVQETQYF	TRBV6-2/TRBV6-3
CASSFSTGRQPQHF	TRBV19
CAISEPDIQPQHF	TRBV10-3
CASSIYSYSNQPQHF	TRBV19
CASSFGTDGYTF	TRBV12-3/TRBV12-4
CASSQVGGLSTEAFF	TRBV4-2
CASSPGAWEKLFF	TRBV5-5
CATAIGTSTDTQYF	TRBV10-3
CASSDPKAGDYGYTF	TRBV9
CASSSRTRGGLQPQHF	TRBV6-2/TRBV6-3
CASSLEGQGIDEQFF	TRBV5-1
CASSQDLPDRGGNEQFF	TRBV4-3
CATSRGLGEKLFF	TRBV15
CASSNLQYEQYF	TRBV7-9
CASSREVRETQYF	TRBV6-4
CASSLVLAGGRSEQFF	TRBV5-1
CASSQDGGTGVYNEQFF	TRBV4-3
CASSPLAGGGDSPLHF	TRBV18
CASGAGDYGYTF	TRBV7-9
CASSPSTGGRGDTQYF	TRBV7-9
CASSQPRTSGDDTGELFF	TRBV3-1/TRBV3-2
CASSHGDRAMNTEAFF	TRBV7-9
CASSLVLTSGAYTDTQYF	TRBV5-1
CASSYSRGGSPLHF	TRBV6-6
CASSPPRQGFYGYTF	TRBV5-1
CATSDAGGTDTQYF	TRBV24-1
CASSQVGDRVSGWPQYF	TRBV23-1